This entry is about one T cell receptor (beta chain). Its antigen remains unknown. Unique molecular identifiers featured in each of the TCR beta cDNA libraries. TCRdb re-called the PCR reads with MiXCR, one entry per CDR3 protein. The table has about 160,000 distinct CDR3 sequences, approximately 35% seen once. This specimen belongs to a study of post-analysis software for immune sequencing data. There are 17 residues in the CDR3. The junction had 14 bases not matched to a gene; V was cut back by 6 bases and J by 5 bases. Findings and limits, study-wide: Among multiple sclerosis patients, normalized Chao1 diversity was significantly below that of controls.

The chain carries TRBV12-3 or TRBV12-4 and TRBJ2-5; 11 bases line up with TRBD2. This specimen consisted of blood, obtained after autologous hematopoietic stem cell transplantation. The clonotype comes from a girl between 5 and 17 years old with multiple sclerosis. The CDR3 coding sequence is TGTGCCAGCAGAGCCGGGACTAGCGGAGTAGGGGCGGAGACCCAGTACTTC. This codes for CASRAGTSGVGAETQYF.